The clone carrying this T cell receptor (beta chain) has only a few counts. This sample stems from a study of T cell responses to AZD1222 COVID-19 vaccine. Trimming took 4 bases from V and 0 from J, leaving 12 bases between them. The CDR3 covers 15 residues. Germline lookup yields CDR1 LGHNA and CDR2 YNFKEQ. Generated by immunoSEQ multiplex PCR, the TCRdb table keeps only in-frame clones and is missing some. The sample yields over 70,000 clones, around three quarters seen once. V gene TRBV4-2 combines with J gene TRBJ1-1, with D tentatively TRBD1 (6 bases). The sequencing used peripheral blood, collected 28 days after the second dose of the MenACWY control vaccine. The clonotype was recovered from an adult who received the MenACWY meningococcal vaccine as a control. The CDR3 DNA follows: TGTGCCAGCAGCCGGACAGCAAACATGAACACTGAAGCTTTCTTT. Its protein product is CASSRTANMNTEAFF.